The 19 T cell receptor beta chains listed next were all sequenced from one sample in a study of response to subunit inactivated influenza vaccine. One entry per CDR3 protein results from TCRdb running MiXCR on the RT-PCR reads. The sample contains 500,000 to 600,000 distinct CDR3 sequences, less than 15% of which appear only once. This material consisted of PBMCs from blood, taken 11 to 12 days after vaccination. Receptors originate from a man aged 50 to 59 who received an inactivated influenza vaccine.

This clonotype has more than one count but fewer than ten. This chain joins TRBV20-1 and TRBJ2-7, with D possibly matching TRBD2 (6 bases). There are 14 residues in the CDR3. Trimming cost V 1 base and J 5 bases, with 15 bases left between them. CDR1 and CDR2 (germline): DFQATT, SNEGSKA (reference sequence). The CDR3 loop is CSARVWLGGHEQYF. The DNA of the CDR3 is TGCAGTGCTAGAGTCTGGCTAGGAGGGCACGAGCAGTACTTC.

The V and J genes are TRBV27 and TRBJ2-5; the D is unclear. CDR1 MNHEY and CDR2 SMNVEV come from the germline V gene (reference sequence). The V and J ends lost 3 bases and 1 base respectively, with 9 bases between them. This CDR3 is 14 amino acids long. Here the CDR3 DNA reads TGTGCCAGCAGTTTTGTTCCTAGCCAAGAGACCCAGTACTTC. This sequence encodes CASSFVPSQETQYF.

The sample holds a few counts of this clonotype. The chain combines TRBV7-2 with TRBJ2-5; 8 bases are shared with TRBD1. This CDR3 is 13 amino acids long. V shed 4 bases and J 5 bases; nucleotides not matched to a gene: 3. Germline loops: CDR1 SGHTA, CDR2 FQGNSA. CDR3 protein: CASSWTGRETQYF. For the CDR3, the DNA is TGTGCCAGCAGCTGGACAGGGCGGGAGACCCAGTACTTC. Together with reference TRBV7-2 and TRBJ2-5, the CDR3 gives the full variable domain: GAGVSQSPSNKVTEKGKDVELRCDPISGHTALYWYRQSLGQGLEFLIYFQGNSAPDKSGLPSDRFSAERTGGSVSTLTIQRTQQEDSAVYLCASSWTGRETQYFGPGTRLLVL.

This clonotype was seen at least ten times. The V gene is TRBV28, the J gene TRBJ2-7; 9 positions match TRBD2. This CDR3 has 13 residues. V lost 7 bases to trimming and J lost 0 bases; unmatched junction nucleotides: 1. CDR1 is MDHEN, CDR2 SYDVKM, per germline. The CDR3 sequence is CASTSGDSYEQYF. The CDR3 DNA reads TGTGCCAGCACTAGCGGGGACTCCTACGAGCAGTACTTC.

This clonotype was seen ten or more times. The chain employs TRBV6-1 and TRBJ1-5; D is undetermined. With 6 bases removed from V and 5 bases from J, the gap between germline ends came to 11 bases. This CDR3 is 13 amino acids long. Germline CDR1 MNHNS, CDR2 SASEGT. Here the CDR3 reads CASSQDRDQPQHF. In DNA form, the CDR3 reads TGTGCCAGCAGCCAAGATAGGGATCAGCCCCAGCATTTT.

This clonotype was counted only a few times. The V gene is TRBV6-2 or TRBV6-3, the J gene TRBJ2-5; D possibly corresponds to TRBD2 (6 bases). The CDR3 totals 13 residues. Germline V CDR1 and CDR2: MNHEY, SVGEGT. V shed 2 bases and J shed 7 bases, with 11 bases lying between them. The CDR3 loop reads CASSYTMRGTQYF. CDR3 coding DNA: TGTGCCAGCAGTTACACGATGCGGGGGACCCAGTACTTC.

The V and J genes are TRBV10-3 and TRBJ2-5, with TRBD2 identical over 10 bases. V lost 6 bases to trimming and J lost 5 bases; unmatched junction nucleotides: 18. Germline-derived CDR1 and CDR2 are ENHRY and SYGVKD. The CDR3 is made up of 18 amino acids. In nucleotides, the CDR3 is TGTGCCATCAGGCCCCGAGCGGGAGGGCCGAGTTTATCGGAGACCCAGTACTTC. Residues: CAIRPRAGGPSLSETQYF.

The table lists this clonotype with a few counts. The chain's CDR3 is CASSFGLNEKLFF. CDR3 in DNA: TGTGCCAGCAGCTTTGGTCTTAATGAAAAACTGTTTTTT. The chain uses TRBV11-2 and TRBJ1-4; D remains ambiguous. The germline CDR1 and CDR2 sequences are SGHAT and FQNNGV. V gave up 3 bases and J gave up 4 bases, with 6 bases separating them. The CDR3 is made up of 13 amino acids.

This clonotype was counted only a few times. V is TRBV28 and J is TRBJ2-2; TRBD2 matches 7 bases. CDR3 size: 15 residues. V was clipped by 6 bases and J by 4 bases; unmatched bases: 8. Germline CDR1 MDHEN, CDR2 SYDVKM. CDR3 coding DNA: TGTGCCAGCAGACCAGCGGGAACAGGCACCGGGGAGCTGTTTTTT. This translates into CASRPAGTGTGELFF.

This clonotype has just a few counts. The chain employs TRBV20-1 and TRBJ1-4; D is undetermined. The ends were cut back, 1 base at V and 2 bases at J, with 8 bases in the middle. There are 14 residues in the CDR3. In germline, CDR1 is DFQATT, CDR2 SNEGSKA (reference sequence). The CDR3 sequence is CSARGQATNEKLFF. The DNA of the CDR3 is TGCAGTGCTAGAGGGCAGGCCACTAATGAAAAACTGTTTTTT.

This clonotype was seen once. This chain joins TRBV29-1 and TRBJ2-3, with D unclear. Germline V gene lookup returns CDR1 SQVTM and CDR2 ANQGSEA. This CDR3 is 13 amino acids long. V lost 6 bases and J 0 bases, leaving 10 bases between the germline ends. CDR3 coding DNA: TGCAGCGTCGAGGTGTCTAGCACAGATACGCAGTATTTT. As protein: CSVEVSSTDTQYF.

Many counts were recorded for this clonotype. The chain employs TRBV12-3 or TRBV12-4 and TRBJ2-3, with 7 nucleotides matching TRBD1. The trim removed 4 bases at V and 2 bases at J, leaving 3 bases unmatched. This CDR3 is 14 amino acids long. The CDR3 DNA reads TGTGCCAGCAGTTCTGGACAGGCCACAGATACGCAGTATTTT. It yields the protein CASSSGQATDTQYF.

This clonotype was counted only a few times. J is TRBJ2-7 and V is TRBV10-3, with 7 positions matching TRBD2. CDR3 length equals 14 residues. Germline V gene data show CDR1 as ENHRY and CDR2 as SYGVKD. J gave up 0 bases and V 4 bases, and 3 bases lay outside the gene matches. The CDR3 DNA reads TGTGCCATCAGTGTTGCGGGGGTCTCCTACGAGCAGTACTTC. It yields the protein CAISVAGVSYEQYF.

This clonotype was found many times. This chain joins TRBV7-9 and TRBJ2-7, with 9 bases lining up with TRBD1. CDR3 size: 14 residues. Germline V gene sequence: CDR1 SEHNR, CDR2 FQNEAQ (reference sequence). V trimming: 6 bases; J trimming: 2 bases; junction bases outside the gene matches: 5. CDR3 residues: CASRSDRGAYEQYF. The DNA of the CDR3 is TGTGCCAGCAGGTCGGACAGGGGAGCCTACGAGCAGTACTTC.

V and J are TRBV9 and TRBJ1-4; D ambiguous. V gave up 1 base and J gave up 5 bases, with 9 bases separating them. The CDR3 loop spans 14 amino acids. CDR1 and CDR2 (germline): SGDLS, YYNGEE. CDR3 nucleotides: TGTGCCAGCAGCGTAACAGCCCAGAATGAAAAACTGTTTTTT. As protein: CASSVTAQNEKLFF. Supplemented by reference TRBV9 and TRBJ1-4, the full variable domain reads DSGVTQTPKHLITATGQRVTLRCSPRSGDLSVYWYQQSLDQGLQFLIQYYNGEERAKGNILERFSAQQFPDLHSELNLSSLELGDSALYFCASSVTAQNEKLFFGSGTQLSVL.

This clonotype was counted a few times. The chain links TRBV20-1 to TRBJ2-7; D is uncertain. Germline V lookup: CDR1 DFQATT, CDR2 SNEGSKA (reference sequence). The CDR3 spans 16 residues. V gave up 1 base and J gave up 0 bases, with 16 bases separating them. As DNA, the CDR3 is TGCAGTGCTAGAGGCCCTTCAGGACCGAGCTCCTACGAGCAGTACTTC. Its protein is CSARGPSGPSSYEQYF.

This clonotype was seen more than once but under ten times. This sequence joins TRBV24-1 and TRBJ2-3, with unresolved D. The length of the CDR3 is 14 residues. Germline V gene data show CDR1 as KGHDR and CDR2 as SFDVKD. Trimming took off 0 bases at V and 3 bases at J, with 6 bases between the two ends. Written as DNA, the CDR3 is TGTGCCACCAGTGATTTGGATGATACAGATACGCAGTATTTT. Its protein product is CATSDLDDTDTQYF.

The chain is built from TRBV20-1 and TRBJ2-2, with D perhaps TRBD1 (5 bases). Germline CDR1 and CDR2: DFQATT and SNEGSKA (reference sequence). The CDR3 spans 13 residues. V gave up 6 bases and J gave up 4 bases, with 12 bases separating them. CDR3 residues: CSAKDTRTGELFF. The CDR3 nucleotides are TGCAGTGCAAAGGACACGCGCACCGGGGAGCTGTTTTTT.

This clonotype was found many times. The rearrangement joins TRBV12-3 or TRBV12-4 to TRBJ2-1; D possibly corresponds to TRBD2 (6 bases). The length of the CDR3 is 16 residues. Trimming stripped 3 bases from V and 6 bases from J, with 18 bases between. Here the CDR3 DNA reads TGTGCCAGCAGTTTTTCCACGGCGGGGCGAGGCAATGAGCAGTTCTTC. Encoded protein: CASSFSTAGRGNEQFF.